The sequence of this TCR beta chain was determined in a study of blood T cell repertoires in COVID-19. The germline V gene has CDR1 SGHNT and CDR2 YENEEA. Trimming pared 5 bases from V and 5 bases from J, leaving 16 bases between. This CDR3 is 14 amino acids long. Generated by immunoSEQ multiplex PCR, the TCRdb table keeps only in-frame clones and is missing some. The table lists about 260,000 clones, more than 70% of them singletons. The rearrangement joins TRBV11-3 to TRBJ2-7; a weak D match, TRBD1 (5 bases). This clonotype was obtained from a woman aged 50 to 60 with acute or convalescent COVID-19. What was sequenced was peripheral blood. The CDR3 here is CASSLTSARDEQYF. DNA for the CDR3: TGTGCCAGCAGCCTGACCTCTGCCAGGGACGAGCAGTACTTC.